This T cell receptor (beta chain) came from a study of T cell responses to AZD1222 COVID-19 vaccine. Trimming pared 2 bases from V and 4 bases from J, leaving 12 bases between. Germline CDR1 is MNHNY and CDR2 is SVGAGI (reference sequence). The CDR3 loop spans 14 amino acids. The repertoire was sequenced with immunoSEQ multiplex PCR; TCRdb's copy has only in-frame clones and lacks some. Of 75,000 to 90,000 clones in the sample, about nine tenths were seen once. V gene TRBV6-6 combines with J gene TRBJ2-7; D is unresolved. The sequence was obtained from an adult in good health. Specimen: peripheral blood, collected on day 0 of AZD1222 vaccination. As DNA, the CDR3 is TGTGCCAGCAGTTACCGCCGGAATGATTACGAGCAGTACTTC. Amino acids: CASSYRRNDYEQYF.